The 10 T cell receptor beta chains listed next were all sequenced from one sample in a study of shared clonotypes between healthy human individuals. The protocol was immunoSEQ multiplex PCR, while the TCRdb copy is restricted to in-frame clones and leaves out a portion. The data contain some 300,000 clones, about 70% of them singletons. Sequencing input: memory CD4+ T cells sorted from blood. As to subset: CD45RA-negative fraction. These TCRs come from a man aged 25 to 40 in good health.

This sequence joins TRBV7-9 and TRBJ2-2, with 9 positions matching TRBD1. J gave up 5 bases and V 5 bases, and 3 bases lay outside the gene matches. The length of the CDR3 is 14 residues. Germline V lookup: CDR1 SEHNR, CDR2 FQNEAQ (reference sequence). This chain's CDR3 is CASSATGGTGELFF. In DNA, the CDR3 is TGTGCCAGCAGCGCGACAGGGGGAACCGGGGAGCTGTTTTTT. Together with reference TRBV7-9 and TRBJ2-2, the CDR3 gives the full variable domain: DTGVSQNPRHKITKRGQNVTFRCDPISEHNRLYWYRQTLGQGPEFLTYFQNEAQLEKSRLLSDRFSAERPKGSFSTLEIQRTEQGDSAMYLCASSATGGTGELFFGEGSRLTVL.

The CDR3 reads CSVPTVSYNEQFF. DNA of the CDR3: TGCAGCGTCCCAACTGTCTCCTACAATGAGCAGTTCTTC. This sequence joins TRBV29-1 and TRBJ2-1; no clear D. The CDR3 is made up of 13 amino acids. Germline V CDR1 and CDR2: SQVTM, ANQGSEA. The V end lost 6 bases, the J end lost 0 bases, and 9 bases lay between the germline ends.

This rearrangement joins TRBV27 to TRBJ2-6; possibly TRBD1 or TRBD2 for D (5 bases each). Germline loops: CDR1 MNHEY, CDR2 SMNVEV (reference sequence). The V and J ends lost 2 bases and 0 bases respectively, with 11 bases between them. This CDR3 region has 17 residues. CDR3 sequence reads: CASSLIPGSSGANVLTF. The CDR3 DNA reads TGTGCCAGCAGTTTAATACCAGGGAGCTCTGGGGCCAACGTCCTGACTTTC. Variable domain in full (rest from reference TRBV27 and TRBJ2-6): EAQVTQNPRYLITVTGKKLTVTCSQNMNHEYMSWYRQDPGLGLRQIYYSMNVEVTDKGDVPEGYKVSRKEKRNFPLILESPSPNQTSLYFCASSLIPGSSGANVLTFGAGSRLTVL.

In DNA form, the CDR3 reads TGTGCCAGCAGTCAACGGCTGAACCGGGACAGGGGTTTGACCTACGAGCAGTACTTC. It codes for CASSQRLNRDRGLTYEQYF. This chain joins TRBV27 and TRBJ2-7; 10 bases agree with TRBD1. There are 19 residues in the CDR3. Germline trimming cut 5 bases from V and 2 bases from J; bases unmatched to any gene: 18. Germline CDR1 and CDR2: MNHEY and SMNVEV (reference sequence).

The chain recombines TRBV29-1 with TRBJ1-1; D call uncertain. V lost 6 bases and J 1 base, leaving 9 bases between the germline ends. The CDR3 has 12 residues. Germline V CDR1 and CDR2: SQVTM, ANQGSEA. The CDR3 is CSVTPGNTEAFF. CDR3 nucleotide sequence: TGCAGCGTAACCCCAGGGAACACTGAAGCTTTCTTT.

The rearrangement links TRBV9 to TRBJ2-3, with unresolved D. Germline V gene sequence: CDR1 SGDLS, CDR2 YYNGEE. Trimming left V 0 bases short and J 8 bases short, with 7 bases between. This CDR3 has 12 residues. In DNA, the CDR3 is TGTGCCAGCAGCGTAGAACTGGGTACGCAGTATTTT. Translation: CASSVELGTQYF.

This clone has more than one count but fewer than ten. The chain is built from TRBV2 and TRBJ2-7; D might be TRBD1 (6 bases). The length of the CDR3 is 12 residues. V was shortened by 8 bases and J by 4 bases, with 12 bases between the two germline ends. The germline V gene has CDR1 SNHLY and CDR2 FYNNEI. This CDR3 is CASWTAAYEQYF. DNA for the CDR3: TGTGCCAGCTGGACAGCAGCATACGAGCAGTACTTC.

This clone was recorded at least ten times. The rearrangement links TRBV5-1 to TRBJ2-5, with D possibly being TRBD2 (5 bases). CDR1 SGHRS and CDR2 YFSETQ come from the germline V gene. Trimming left V 1 base short and J 5 bases short, with 12 bases between. The CDR3 contains 14 residues. The CDR3: CASSLLGSSETQYF. The CDR3 DNA reads as TGCGCCAGCAGCTTGCTGGGGAGTTCGGAGACCCAGTACTTC.

This chain links TRBV19 with TRBJ2-5, with D possibly TRBD1 on 6 matching bases. Per germline, CDR1 LNHDA and CDR2 SQIVND (reference sequence). The CDR3 is made up of 14 amino acids. Deletions cut 5 bases from V and 4 bases from J, with 14 bases between. The CDR3 DNA follows: TGTGCCAGTAGTTCCAGGGGAGAACGAGAGACCCAGTACTTC. It is translated as CASSSRGERETQYF. The whole variable domain, filled in from reference TRBV19 and TRBJ2-5, reads DGGITQSPKYLFRKEGQNVTLSCEQNLNHDAMYWYRQDPGQGLRLIYYSQIVNDFQKGDIAEGYSVSREKKESFPLTVTSAQKNPTAFYLCASSSRGERETQYFGPGTRLLVL.

V usage is TRBV11-2 and J usage is TRBJ2-7; D remains unclear. The CDR3 is made up of 13 amino acids. V lost 1 base and J 2 bases, leaving 6 bases between the germline ends. Germline CDR1 is SGHAT and CDR2 is FQNNGV. CDR3 residues: CASSLVPTYEQYF. The DNA of the CDR3 is TGTGCCAGCAGCTTAGTTCCGACCTACGAGCAGTACTTC.